This TCR beta chain originates from a study of vaccination and CD4 T cells after COVID-19. Notes on this clonotype: Its matching antigen is unknown.

The V gene's germline CDR1 is SGHKS and CDR2 YYEKEE (reference sequence). V lost 0 bases, J lost 9 bases, and 6 bases lay in between. The CDR3 sequence is 11 residues long. Treatment here: approximately nine-day PBMC culture with coronavirus spike peptide pools or control peptides (ViraFEST assay). An Oncomine TCR Beta short-read assay was used to sequence the DNA from cultured CD4+ T cells. TCRdb re-derived calls from the PCR reads in MiXCR, one entry per CDR3 protein. The sample lists fewer than 15,000 distinct CDR3 sequences, about 61% occurring once. The chain couples TRBV5-5 to TRBJ2-5; D is possibly TRBD1 (6 bases). The receptor was derived from a human donor who had recovered from COVID-19. The source material was CD4+ T cells from blood, cultured in vitro. In DNA, the CDR3 is TGTGCCAGCAGCTTGGAGGGGGCCCAGTACTTC. Translated: CASSLEGAQYF.